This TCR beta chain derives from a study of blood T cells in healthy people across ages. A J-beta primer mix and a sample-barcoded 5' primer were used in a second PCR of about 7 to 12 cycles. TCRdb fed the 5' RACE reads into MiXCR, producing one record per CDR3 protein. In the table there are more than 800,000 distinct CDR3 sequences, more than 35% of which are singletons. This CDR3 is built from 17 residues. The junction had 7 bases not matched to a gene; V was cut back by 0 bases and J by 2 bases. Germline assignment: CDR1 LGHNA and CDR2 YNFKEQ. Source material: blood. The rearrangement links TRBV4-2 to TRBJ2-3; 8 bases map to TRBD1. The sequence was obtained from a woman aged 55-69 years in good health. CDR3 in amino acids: CASSQDTARGPTDTQYF. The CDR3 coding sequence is TGTGCCAGCAGCCAAGATACGGCCAGGGGGCCCACAGATACGCAGTATTTT.